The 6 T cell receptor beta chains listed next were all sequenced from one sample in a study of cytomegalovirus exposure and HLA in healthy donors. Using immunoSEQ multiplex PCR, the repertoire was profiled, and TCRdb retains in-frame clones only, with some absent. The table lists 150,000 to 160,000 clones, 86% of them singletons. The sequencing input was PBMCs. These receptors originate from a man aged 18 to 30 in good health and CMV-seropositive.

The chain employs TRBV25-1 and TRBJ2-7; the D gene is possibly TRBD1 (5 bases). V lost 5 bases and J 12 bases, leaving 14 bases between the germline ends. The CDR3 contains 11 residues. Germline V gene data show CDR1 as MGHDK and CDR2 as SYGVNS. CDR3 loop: CASSSNLGLYF. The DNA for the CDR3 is TGTGCCAGCAGTTCCAACTTGGGGCTGTACTTC.

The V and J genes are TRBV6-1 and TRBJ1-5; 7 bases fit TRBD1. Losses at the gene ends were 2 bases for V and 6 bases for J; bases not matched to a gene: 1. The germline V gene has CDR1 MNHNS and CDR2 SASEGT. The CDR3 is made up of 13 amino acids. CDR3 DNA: TGTGCCAGCAGTGAACAGGGGGGTCAGCCCCAGCATTTT. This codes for CASSEQGGQPQHF.

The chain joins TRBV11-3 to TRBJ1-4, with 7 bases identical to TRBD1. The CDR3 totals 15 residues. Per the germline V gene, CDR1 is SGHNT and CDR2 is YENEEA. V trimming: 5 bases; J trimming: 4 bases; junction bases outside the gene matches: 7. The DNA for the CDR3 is TGTGCCAGCAGCCTGGGGCAGGGGGATAATGAAAAACTGTTTTTT. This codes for CASSLGQGDNEKLFF.

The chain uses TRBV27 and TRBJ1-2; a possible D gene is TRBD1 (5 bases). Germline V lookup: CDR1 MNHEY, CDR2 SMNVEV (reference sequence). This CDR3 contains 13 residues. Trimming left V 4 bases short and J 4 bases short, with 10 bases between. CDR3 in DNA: TGTGCCAGCAGTTCTGCGGGGGTCTATGGCTACACCTTC. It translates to CASSSAGVYGYTF.

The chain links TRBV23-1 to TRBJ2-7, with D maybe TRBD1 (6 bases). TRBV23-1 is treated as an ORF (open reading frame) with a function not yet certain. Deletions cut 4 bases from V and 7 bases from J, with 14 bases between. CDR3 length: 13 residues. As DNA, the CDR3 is TGCGCCAGCAGTCCAGTACAGGGTGGGGAGCAGTACTTC. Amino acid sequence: CASSPVQGGEQYF.

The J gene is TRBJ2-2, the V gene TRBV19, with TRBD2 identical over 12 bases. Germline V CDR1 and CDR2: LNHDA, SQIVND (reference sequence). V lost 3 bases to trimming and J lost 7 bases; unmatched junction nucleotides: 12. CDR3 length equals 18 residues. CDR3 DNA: TGTGCCAGTAGTATTAATTATGGACTAGCGGGATTTGGCGGGGAGCTGTTTTTT. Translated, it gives CASSINYGLAGFGGELFF. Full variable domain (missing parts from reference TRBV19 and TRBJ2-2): DGGITQSPKYLFRKEGQNVTLSCEQNLNHDAMYWYRQDPGQGLRLIYYSQIVNDFQKGDIAEGYSVSREKKESFPLTVTSAQKNPTAFYLCASSINYGLAGFGGELFFGEGSRLTVL.